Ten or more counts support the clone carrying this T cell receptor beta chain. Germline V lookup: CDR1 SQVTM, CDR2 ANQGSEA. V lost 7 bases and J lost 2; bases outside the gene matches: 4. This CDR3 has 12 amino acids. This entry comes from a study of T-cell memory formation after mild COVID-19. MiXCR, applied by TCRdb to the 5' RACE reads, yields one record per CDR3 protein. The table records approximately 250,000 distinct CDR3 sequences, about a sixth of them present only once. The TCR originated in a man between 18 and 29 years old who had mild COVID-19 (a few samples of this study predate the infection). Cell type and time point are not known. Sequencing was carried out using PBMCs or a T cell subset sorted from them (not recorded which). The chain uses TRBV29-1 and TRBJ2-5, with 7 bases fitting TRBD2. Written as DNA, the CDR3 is TGCAGCGGGGGGGGGTCACAAGAGACCCAGTACTTC. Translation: CSGGGSQETQYF.